The 13 T cell receptor beta chains listed next were all sequenced from one sample in a study of shared clonotypes between healthy human individuals. Clones were read by immunoSEQ multiplex PCR, and TCRdb kept only the in-frame ones, dropping some. The table lists about 470,000 clones, roughly 77% of them singletons. Sequencing was done on a sample of PBMCs. Source of these receptors: a middle-aged woman in good health. Some clones in this sample may be carry-over from other donors' samples.

The chain couples TRBV4-2 to TRBJ2-7; 10 bases fit TRBD1. There are 16 residues in the CDR3. Trimming took 0 bases from V and 2 from J; bases not matched to a gene: 4. Germline CDR1 LGHNA, CDR2 YNFKEQ. CDR3 DNA: TGTGCCAGCAGCCAAGAGGGACAGGGGATAACCTACGAGCAGTACTTC. It is translated as CASSQEGQGITYEQYF.

The V gene is TRBV18, the J gene TRBJ1-5; D unclear. Per germline, CDR1 KGHSH and CDR2 LQKENI. The CDR3 runs to 13 residues. Trimming removed 2 bases at V and 4 bases at J, with 6 bases between. CDR3 DNA: TGTGCCAGCTCACCAGGGCAGAATCAGCCCCAGCATTTT. Protein: CASSPGQNQPQHF.

V and J are TRBV28 and TRBJ2-1; a possible D gene is TRBD2 (5 bases). The CDR3 loop spans 15 amino acids. Trimming left V 4 bases short and J 4 bases short, with 14 bases between. Looked up from germline, CDR1 is MDHEN and CDR2 is SYDVKM. The CDR3: CASSSLSEGYNEQFF. DNA of the CDR3: TGTGCCAGCAGTTCCCTTAGCGAGGGTTACAATGAGCAGTTCTTC.

This rearrangement joins TRBV4-1 to TRBJ2-1, with no clear D. The length of the CDR3 is 11 residues. Germline lookup yields CDR1 MGHRA and CDR2 YSYEKL. Between the trimmed V and J ends, which lost 1 base and 8 bases, there was a span of 3 bases. The CDR3 bases are TGCGCCAGCAGCCAAGTCCATGAGCAGTTCTTC. Its translation is CASSQVHEQFF.

This clone was detected a few times. V is TRBV27 and J is TRBJ1-5; TRBD1 matches 7 bases. Germline V gene data show CDR1 as MNHEY and CDR2 as SMNVEV (reference sequence). The junction had 7 bases not matched to a gene; V was cut back by 5 bases and J by 0 bases. The CDR3 extends over 16 amino acids. The CDR3 nucleotides are TGTGCCAGCAGTCTACGACAGGGTGATAGCAATCAGCCCCAGCATTTT. It translates to CASSLRQGDSNQPQHF.

The chain combines TRBV28 with TRBJ2-3, with D perhaps given as TRBD1 or TRBD2 (6 bases each). The germline V and J ends were trimmed by 2 bases and 4 bases, with 13 bases remaining between them. This CDR3 region has 15 residues. Germline assignment: CDR1 MDHEN and CDR2 SYDVKM. The chain's CDR3 is CASSLPGGGADTQYF. CDR3 coding DNA: TGTGCCAGCAGTTTACCCGGGGGCGGCGCAGATACGCAGTATTTT.

This clone was detected once. CDR3 sequence reads: CASTFEGEQFF. The CDR3 bases are TGTGCCAGCACTTTTGAGGGTGAGCAGTTCTTC. V gene TRBV2 combines with J gene TRBJ2-1, with D perhaps matching TRBD2 (5 bases). The germline V gene has CDR1 SNHLY and CDR2 FYNNEI. This CDR3 has 11 amino acids. The V and J ends lost 7 bases and 9 bases respectively, with 10 bases between them.

The V call is TRBV2, the J call TRBJ2-7; TRBD2 might be the D (6 bases). Germline V gene sequence: CDR1 SNHLY, CDR2 FYNNEI. Trimming shortened V by 8 bases and J by 5 bases, and 19 bases separated the two germline ends. The CDR3 consists of 14 residues. The DNA of the CDR3 is TGTGCCAGCCTCGGCGGGGTATCTTCCAACGAGCAGTACTTC. Amino acids: CASLGGVSSNEQYF.

CDR3 coding DNA: TGCGCCAGCAGTGGGGGAGCTAGCGGACTCTACGAGCAGTACTTC. This codes for CASSGGASGLYEQYF. The rearrangement joins TRBV5-1 to TRBJ2-7, with TRBD2 matching over 7 bases. The CDR3 length is 15 residues. Trimming took 5 bases from V and 3 from J; bases not matched to a gene: 11. The germline gives CDR1 SGHRS, CDR2 YFSETQ.

The chain uses TRBV18 and TRBJ2-3, with D possibly matching TRBD2 (6 bases). V lost 1 base and J lost 0, with 20 bases in between. This CDR3 has 19 residues. Germline-derived CDR1 and CDR2 are KGHSH and LQKENI. CDR3 in amino acids: CASSPLGGPPGRSTDTQYF. As DNA, the CDR3 is TGTGCCAGCTCACCACTCGGAGGGCCCCCAGGAAGAAGCACAGATACGCAGTATTTT.

V and J are TRBV20-1 and TRBJ2-1; D is ambiguous. This CDR3 comprises 11 residues. V was trimmed by 5 bases and J by 9 bases, leaving 11 bases between them. Germline CDR1 DFQATT, CDR2 SNEGSKA (reference sequence). CDR3 sequence reads: CSAARAAEQFF. CDR3 DNA: TGCAGTGCTGCAAGGGCGGCTGAGCAGTTCTTC.

This sequence joins TRBV19 and TRBJ2-7; tentatively, D is TRBD1 or TRBD2 (5 bases each). Germline V gene data show CDR1 as LNHDA and CDR2 as SQIVND (reference sequence). V was clipped by 5 bases and J by 2 bases, with 13 bases between them. The CDR3 totals 14 residues. This chain's CDR3 is CASSLRQTTYEQYF. As DNA, the CDR3 is TGTGCCAGTAGTTTGCGACAGACTACCTACGAGCAGTACTTC.

V usage is TRBV19 and J usage is TRBJ2-1; the match to TRBD2 covers 9 bases. The V gene's germline CDR1 is LNHDA and CDR2 SQIVND (reference sequence). The CDR3 has 16 amino acids. V lost 4 bases and J lost 10; bases outside the gene matches: 14. The CDR3 DNA reads TGTGCCAGTAGTACCCGCGGGGCGGGAGGGCCCGAGGAGCAGTTCTTC. Amino acids: CASSTRGAGGPEEQFF.